Shown below are 2 T cell receptor beta chains from a single sample sequenced in a study of T cell repertoires in cytomegalovirus infection. Their recognized antigens are unknown. MiXCR, run by TCRdb on the reads, gives a single entry per CDR3 protein. The table includes around 750,000 distinct CDR3 sequences, over 25% detected once. Sequenced here: cultured CD8+ T cells from PBMCs, sampled from culture after CMV antigen stimulation. These receptors originate from a human donor in good health (CMV status not recorded). Some clones in this sample may be carry-over from other donors' samples.

This clonotype was seen only a few times. The chain is built from TRBV6-2 or TRBV6-3 and TRBJ2-7, with unresolved D. This CDR3 is built from 16 residues. V dropped 2 bases and J dropped 2 bases, with 16 bases sitting between them. Germline V gene sequence: CDR1 MNHEY, CDR2 SVGEGT. CDR3 sequence (DNA): TGTGCCAGCAGTTACGGTCGATCTTCTGGGACCTACGAGCAGTACGTC. Encoded protein: CASSYGRSSGTYEQYV.

This chain joins TRBV27 and TRBJ1-2; TRBD1 might be the D (5 bases). The CDR3 sequence is 14 residues long. The germline V gene has CDR1 MNHEY and CDR2 SMNVEV (reference sequence). Trimming stripped 4 bases from V and 6 bases from J, with 15 bases between. CDR3 in amino acids: CASSSHGTLDGYTF. The CDR3 DNA sequence: TGTGCCAGCAGTTCCCACGGGACCTTGGATGGCTACACCTTC.